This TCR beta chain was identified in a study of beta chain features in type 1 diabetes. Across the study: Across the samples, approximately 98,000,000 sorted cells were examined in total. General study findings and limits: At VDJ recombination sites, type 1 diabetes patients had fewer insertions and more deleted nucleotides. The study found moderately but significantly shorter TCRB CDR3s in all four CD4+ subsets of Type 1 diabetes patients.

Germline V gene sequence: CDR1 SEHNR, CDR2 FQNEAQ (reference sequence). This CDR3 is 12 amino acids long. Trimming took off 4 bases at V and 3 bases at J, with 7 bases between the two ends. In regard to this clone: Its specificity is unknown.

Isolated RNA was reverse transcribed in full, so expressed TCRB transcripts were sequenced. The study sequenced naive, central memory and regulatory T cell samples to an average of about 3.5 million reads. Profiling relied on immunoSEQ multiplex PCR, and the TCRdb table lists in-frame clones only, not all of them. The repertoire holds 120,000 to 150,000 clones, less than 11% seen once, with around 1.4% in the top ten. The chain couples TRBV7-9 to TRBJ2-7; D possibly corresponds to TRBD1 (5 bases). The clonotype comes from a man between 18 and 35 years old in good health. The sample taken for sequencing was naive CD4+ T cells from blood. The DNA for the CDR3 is TGTGCCAGCAGCTCCCAGGGCTACGAGCAGTACTTC. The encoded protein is CASSSQGYEQYF.